One TCR beta chain is described in this entry. Its antigen remains unknown. In the same sample, other DNA sequences code for this CDR3. The PCR employed 60 Vbeta primers together with 13 Jbeta primers. The assay was immunoSEQ multiplex PCR, and TCRdb's table has in-frame clones only and misses some. This listing includes tens of thousands of clones. These data come from a study of cytomegalovirus exposure and HLA in healthy donors. Regarding the study as a whole: In an earlier analysis, in roughly 600 donors, most V segments appeared productive either ~90% or ~30% of the time. Through in vitro validation, a few CMV-associated chains were shown to be specific for CMV antigens. The investigators catalogued 150 to 200 TCR beta chains as cytomegalovirus-associated. Highly shared sequence variants in one cluster were likely a sequencing artifact.

The sequence derives from a man in his forties or fifties in good health and CMV-seropositive. Sample: PBMCs.

The CDR3 DNA reads as TGTGCCTGGAGTAAAGCGGGAGTCGATACGCAGTATTTT. Translated: CAWSKAGVDTQYF. The V and J genes are TRBV30 and TRBJ2-3; 8 positions match TRBD2. Germline V gene lookup returns CDR1 GTSNPN and CDR2 SVGIG (reference sequence). The CDR3 runs to 13 residues. The V and J ends lost 2 bases and 6 bases, in that order; junction bases with no gene match: 4.